The 16 T cell receptor beta chains in this list originate from one sample, sequenced in a study of blood T cell repertoires in COVID-19. Only in-frame clones appear in the TCRdb table, and some are missing; sequencing was by immunoSEQ multiplex PCR. The data hold about 160,000 clones, with more than 85% observed a single time. The sample taken for sequencing was peripheral blood. The receptors shown here come from a woman aged 60-75 years with COVID-19, enrolled during active disease.

This chain links TRBV18 with TRBJ2-7; D possibly corresponds to TRBD2 (6 bases). V was trimmed by 6 bases and J by 7 bases, leaving 13 bases between them. The CDR3 spans 12 residues. The germline CDR1 and CDR2 sequences are KGHSH and LQKENI. In nucleotides, the CDR3 is TGTGCCAGCTCCCTGGGAGGTGGTGAGCAGTACTTC. It encodes CASSLGGGEQYF.

This clone was recorded once. CDR3 loop: CASSFGQAPRYGYTF. CDR3 sequence (DNA): TGTGCCAGCAGTTTTGGACAAGCCCCTCGGTATGGCTACACCTTC. The rearrangement links TRBV27 to TRBJ1-2; perhaps TRBD1 as D (5 bases). V was trimmed by 3 bases and J by 5 bases, leaving 16 bases between them. This CDR3 has 15 residues. CDR1 is MNHEY, CDR2 SMNVEV, per germline (reference sequence).

The chain couples TRBV21-1 to TRBJ2-2; the table names TRBD2, a call not compared with the DNA. TRBV21-1 is a pseudogene segment. The CDR3 covers 20 residues. CDR3 sequence: CASSHLYCGGPQYYTGELFF. CDR3 nucleotides: TGTGCCAGCAGCCATTTGTACTGCGGGGGACCACAATACTACACCGGGGAGCTGTTTTTT.

The rearrangement uses TRBV5-4 and TRBJ2-5; 8 bases agree with TRBD2. Germline trimming cut 4 bases from V and 3 bases from J; bases unmatched to any gene: 14. The CDR3 is 17 residues long. Per the germline V gene, CDR1 is SGHNT and CDR2 is YYREEE (reference sequence). CDR3 sequence: CASSGIPNLAGEETQYF. CDR3 DNA sequence: TGTGCCAGCAGCGGGATTCCGAATCTAGCGGGCGAAGAGACCCAGTACTTC.

This chain connects TRBV5-4 to TRBJ1-2, with D tentatively TRBD1 (6 bases). This CDR3 is built from 14 residues. V gave up 5 bases and J gave up 4 bases, with 15 bases separating them. CDR1 is SGHNT, CDR2 YYREEE, per germline (reference sequence). The DNA for the CDR3 is TGTGCCAGCAGTACCAACAGGGTCCCCTATGGCTACACCTTC. Its translation: CASSTNRVPYGYTF. Full variable domain (rest looked up from reference TRBV5-4 and TRBJ1-2): ETGVTQSPTHLIKTRGQQVTLRCSSQSGHNTVSWYQQALGQGPQFIFQYYREEENGRGNFPPRFSGLQFPNYSSELNVNALELDDSALYLCASSTNRVPYGYTFGSGTRLTVV.

The sample holds one count of this clone. The J gene is TRBJ1-2, the V gene TRBV10-3; D may be TRBD1 (5 bases). CDR3 length: 14 residues. The germline V and J ends were trimmed by 6 bases and 5 bases, with 16 bases remaining between them. Germline V gene lookup returns CDR1 ENHRY and CDR2 SYGVKD. The CDR3 DNA sequence: TGTGCCATCAGCCCAGGGAGGGGAGAGTATGGCTACACCTTC. It yields the protein CAISPGRGEYGYTF.

This clone was counted a single time. The rearrangement links TRBV6-6 to TRBJ2-1; 7 positions agree with TRBD2. The ends lost 5 bases at V and 5 bases at J; junction bases unmatched: 15. Germline CDR1 is MNHNY and CDR2 is SVGAGI (reference sequence). The CDR3 sequence is 17 residues long. This CDR3 is CASSLQPTSSHHNEQFF. Here the CDR3 DNA reads TGTGCCAGCAGTCTTCAACCGACTAGCAGTCACCACAATGAGCAGTTCTTC.

This chain uses TRBV19 with TRBJ2-7; tentatively, D is TRBD2 (6 bases). Trimming cost V 7 bases and J 3 bases, with 16 bases left between them. This CDR3 spans 14 amino acids. The germline V gene has CDR1 LNHDA and CDR2 SQIVND (reference sequence). CDR3 protein: CASTDSSEGYEQYF. In DNA form, the CDR3 reads TGTGCCAGTACCGATTCGTCGGAGGGCTACGAGCAGTACTTC.

The rearrangement links TRBV5-1 to TRBJ2-1; TRBD2 aligns across 10 bases. In germline, CDR1 is SGHRS, CDR2 YFSETQ. The CDR3 totals 16 residues. Unmatched junction bases numbered 8, after V lost 4 bases and J lost 4 bases. DNA of the CDR3: TGCGCCAGCAGCATCATTAGCGGGGGGACGTACAATGAGCAGTTCTTC. It specifies CASSIISGGTYNEQFF.

This rearrangement joins TRBV6-5 to TRBJ2-7; D is uncertain. The CDR3 totals 14 residues. The V end lost 5 bases, the J end lost 4 bases, and 15 bases lay between the germline ends. Germline V lookup: CDR1 MNHEY, CDR2 SVGAGI. CDR3 nucleotide sequence: TGTGCCAGCAGTAATGCCGCCAGGATTTACGAGCAGTACTTC. Encoded protein: CASSNAARIYEQYF.

The chain couples TRBV7-2 to TRBJ2-7, with D possibly matching TRBD1 (6 bases). The germline V and J ends were trimmed by 5 bases and 4 bases, with 12 bases remaining between them. This CDR3 is 13 amino acids long. Germline CDR1 is SGHTA and CDR2 is FQGNSA. CDR3 loop: CASSHGQPYEQYF. CDR3 coding DNA: TGTGCCAGCAGCCATGGACAGCCTTACGAGCAGTACTTC.

The chain couples TRBV3-1 (or the pseudogene TRBV3-2) to TRBJ1-4, with D possibly matching TRBD1 (5 bases). This CDR3 region has 14 residues. From germline, CDR1 is LGHDT and CDR2 YNNKEL (reference sequence). Trimming shortened V by 3 bases and J by 2 bases, and 7 bases separated the two germline ends. The CDR3 sequence: CASSQGLTNEKLFF. The CDR3 DNA is TGTGCCAGCAGCCAGGGACTGACTAATGAAAAACTGTTTTTT.

The genes are TRBV18 and TRBJ1-5; no clear D. The germline V gene has CDR1 KGHSH and CDR2 LQKENI. This CDR3 contains 14 residues. V was clipped by 3 bases and J by 6 bases, with 12 bases between them. Here the CDR3 DNA reads TGTGCCAGCTCACCCCGACAATCAGCTCAGCCCCAGCATTTT. Its protein is CASSPRQSAQPQHF.

V and J are TRBV2 and TRBJ1-2, with D unresolved. Germline V gene data show CDR1 as SNHLY and CDR2 as FYNNEI. The CDR3 covers 13 residues. V lost 4 bases and J 5 bases, leaving 11 bases between the germline ends. This CDR3 is CASSGTTGYGYTF. CDR3 DNA: TGTGCCAGCAGTGGTACAACGGGGTATGGCTACACCTTC.

The genes are TRBV7-9 and TRBJ1-2; D may be TRBD1 (5 bases). Trimming stripped 4 bases from V and 8 bases from J, with 11 bases between. The germline gives CDR1 SEHNR, CDR2 FQNEAQ (reference sequence). The CDR3 covers 12 residues. The CDR3 nucleotides are TGTGCCAGCAGCTACGACAGCGGGGGCTACACCTTC. Its translation: CASSYDSGGYTF.

This chain links TRBV3-1 (or the pseudogene TRBV3-2) with TRBJ2-5, with 11 bases lining up with TRBD2. V gave up 2 bases and J gave up 5 bases; unmatched junction bases: 7. The germline CDR1 and CDR2 sequences are LGHDT and YNNKEL (reference sequence). The CDR3 totals 16 residues. As DNA, the CDR3 is TGTGCCAGCAGCCAACGTAGCGGGGGGGAGCGGGAGACCCAGTACTTC. Amino acid sequence: CASSQRSGGERETQYF.